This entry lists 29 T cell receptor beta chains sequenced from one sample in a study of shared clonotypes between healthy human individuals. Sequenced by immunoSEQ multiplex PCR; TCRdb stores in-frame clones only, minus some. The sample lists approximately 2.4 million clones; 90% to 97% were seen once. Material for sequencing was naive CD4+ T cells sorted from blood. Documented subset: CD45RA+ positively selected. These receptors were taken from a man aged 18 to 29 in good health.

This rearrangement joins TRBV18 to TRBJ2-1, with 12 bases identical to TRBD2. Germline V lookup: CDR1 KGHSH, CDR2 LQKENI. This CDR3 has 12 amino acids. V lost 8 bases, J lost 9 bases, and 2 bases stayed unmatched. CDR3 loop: CASVTSGSEQFF. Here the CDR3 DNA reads TGTGCCAGCGTGACTAGCGGGAGTGAGCAGTTCTTC.

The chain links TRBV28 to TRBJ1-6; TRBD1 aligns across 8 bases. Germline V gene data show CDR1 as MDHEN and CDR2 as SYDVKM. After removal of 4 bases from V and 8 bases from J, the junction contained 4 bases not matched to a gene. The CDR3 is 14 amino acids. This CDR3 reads CASSSQGAYSPLHF. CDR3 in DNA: TGTGCCAGCAGTTCGCAGGGGGCCTATTCACCCCTCCACTTT.

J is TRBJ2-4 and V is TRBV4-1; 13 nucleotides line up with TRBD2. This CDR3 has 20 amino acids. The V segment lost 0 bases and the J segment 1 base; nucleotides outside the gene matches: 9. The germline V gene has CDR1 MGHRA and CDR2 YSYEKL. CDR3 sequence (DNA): TGCGCCAGCAGCCAAGATTTTACACTAGCGGGGGGGCCGGCCAAAAACATTCAGTACTTC. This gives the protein CASSQDFTLAGGPAKNIQYF.

Here the CDR3 reads CASSSTVSGNTIYF. The CDR3 DNA sequence: TGTGCCAGCAGCTCGACAGTCTCTGGAAACACCATATATTTT. The rearrangement links TRBV5-4 to TRBJ1-3, with D tentatively TRBD1 (5 bases). The V gene lost 3 bases and the J gene lost 0 bases, with 7 bases spanning the gap. In germline, CDR1 is SGHNT, CDR2 YYREEE (reference sequence). The CDR3 is made up of 14 amino acids.

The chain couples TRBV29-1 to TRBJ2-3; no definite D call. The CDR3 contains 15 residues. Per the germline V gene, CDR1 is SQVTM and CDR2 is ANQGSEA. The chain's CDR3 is CSSRAARRPTDTQYF. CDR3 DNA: TGCAGTTCCCGGGCCGCCAGGCGCCCCACAGATACGCAGTATTTT.

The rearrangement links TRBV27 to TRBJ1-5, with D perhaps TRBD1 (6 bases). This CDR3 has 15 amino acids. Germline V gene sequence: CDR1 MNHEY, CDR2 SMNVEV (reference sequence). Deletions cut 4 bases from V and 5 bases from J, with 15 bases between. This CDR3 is CASSSARDKYQPQHF. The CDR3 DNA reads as TGTGCCAGCAGTTCGGCCCGGGACAAATATCAGCCCCAGCATTTT.

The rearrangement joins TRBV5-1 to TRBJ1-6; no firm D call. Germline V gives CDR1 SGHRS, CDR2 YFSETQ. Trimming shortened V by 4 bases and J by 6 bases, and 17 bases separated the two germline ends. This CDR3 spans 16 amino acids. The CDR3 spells CASSEVDLPGNSPLHF. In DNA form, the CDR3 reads TGCGCCAGCAGCGAGGTAGACCTCCCTGGTAATTCACCCCTCCACTTT.

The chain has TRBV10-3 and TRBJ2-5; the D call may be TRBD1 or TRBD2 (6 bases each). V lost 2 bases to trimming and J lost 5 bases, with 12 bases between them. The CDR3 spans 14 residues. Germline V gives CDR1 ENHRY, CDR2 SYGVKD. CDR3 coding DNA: TGTGCCATCAGTGAGCCGGGGGCCGGGGAGACCCAGTACTTC. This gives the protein CAISEPGAGETQYF.

The CDR3 sequence: CASSFSGVGDTEAFF. CDR3 in DNA: TGTGCCAGCAGTTTTTCGGGGGTTGGGGACACTGAAGCTTTCTTT. The genes are TRBV28 and TRBJ1-1; tentatively, D is TRBD1 (5 bases). The CDR3 loop spans 15 amino acids. Germline V CDR1 and CDR2: MDHEN, SYDVKM. Trimming pared 3 bases from V and 3 bases from J, leaving 14 bases between.

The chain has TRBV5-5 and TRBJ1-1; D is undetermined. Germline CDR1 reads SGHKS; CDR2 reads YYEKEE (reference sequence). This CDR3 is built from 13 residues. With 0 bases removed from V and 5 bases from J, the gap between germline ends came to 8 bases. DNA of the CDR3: TGTGCCAGCAGCTTGGAAAGGTTTACTGAAGCTTTCTTT. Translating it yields CASSLERFTEAFF.

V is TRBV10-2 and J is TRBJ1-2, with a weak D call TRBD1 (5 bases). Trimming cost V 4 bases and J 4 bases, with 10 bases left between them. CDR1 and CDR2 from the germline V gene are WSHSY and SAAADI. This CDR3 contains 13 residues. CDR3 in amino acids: CASSVAGFYGYTF. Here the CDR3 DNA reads TGCGCCAGCAGTGTTGCAGGGTTCTATGGCTACACCTTC.

The CDR3 coding sequence is TGCAGCGCCCTAATGGCAGGGGCTGGAGAGCAGTACTTC. Residues: CSALMAGAGEQYF. This rearrangement joins TRBV29-1 to TRBJ2-7, with D tentatively TRBD1 (6 bases). CDR1 and CDR2 from the germline V gene are SQVTM and ANQGSEA. V lost 7 bases and J 7 bases, leaving 20 bases between the germline ends. The CDR3 has 13 residues.

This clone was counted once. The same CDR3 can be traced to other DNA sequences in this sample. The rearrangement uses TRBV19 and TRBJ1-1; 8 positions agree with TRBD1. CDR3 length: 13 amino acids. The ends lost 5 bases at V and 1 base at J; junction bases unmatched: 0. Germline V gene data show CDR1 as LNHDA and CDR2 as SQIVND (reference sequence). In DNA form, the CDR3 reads TGTGCCAGTAGTGACAGGGGGAACACTGAAGCTTTCTTT. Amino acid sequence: CASSDRGNTEAFF.

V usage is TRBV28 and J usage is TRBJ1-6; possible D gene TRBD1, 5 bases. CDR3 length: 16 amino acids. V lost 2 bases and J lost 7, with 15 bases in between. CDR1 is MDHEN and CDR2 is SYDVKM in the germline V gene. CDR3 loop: CASSLMTASINSPLHF. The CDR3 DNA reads TGTGCCAGCAGTTTAATGACAGCGTCTATCAATTCACCCCTCCACTTT.

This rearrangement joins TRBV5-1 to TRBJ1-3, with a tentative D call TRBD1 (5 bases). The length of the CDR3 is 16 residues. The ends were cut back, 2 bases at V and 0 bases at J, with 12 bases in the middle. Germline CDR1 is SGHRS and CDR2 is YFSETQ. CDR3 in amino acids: CASSLYGASSGNTIYF. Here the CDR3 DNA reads TGCGCCAGCAGCTTATATGGGGCGAGCTCTGGAAACACCATATATTTT.

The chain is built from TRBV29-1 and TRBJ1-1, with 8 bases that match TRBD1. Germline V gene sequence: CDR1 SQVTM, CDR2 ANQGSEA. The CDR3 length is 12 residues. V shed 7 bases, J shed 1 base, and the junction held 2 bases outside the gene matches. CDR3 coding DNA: TGCAGCGCGACAGGGGCGAACACTGAAGCTTTCTTT. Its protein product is CSATGANTEAFF.

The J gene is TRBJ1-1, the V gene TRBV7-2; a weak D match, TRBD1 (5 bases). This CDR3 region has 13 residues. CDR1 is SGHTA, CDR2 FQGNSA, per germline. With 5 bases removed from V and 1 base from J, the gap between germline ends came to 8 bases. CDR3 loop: CASSNTGNTEAFF. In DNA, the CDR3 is TGTGCCAGCAGCAATACAGGGAACACTGAAGCTTTCTTT.

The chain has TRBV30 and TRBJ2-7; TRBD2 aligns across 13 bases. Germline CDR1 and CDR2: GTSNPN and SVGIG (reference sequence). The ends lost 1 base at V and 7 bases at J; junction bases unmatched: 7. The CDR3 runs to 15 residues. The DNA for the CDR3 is TGTGCCTGGAGTGGACTAGCGGGGGGTTTGGGTGAGCAGTACTTC. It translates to CAWSGLAGGLGEQYF.

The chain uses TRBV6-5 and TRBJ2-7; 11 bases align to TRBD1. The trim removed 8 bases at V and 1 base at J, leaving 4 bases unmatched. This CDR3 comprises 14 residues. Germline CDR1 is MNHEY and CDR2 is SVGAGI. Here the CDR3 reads CASLGTGGSYEQYF. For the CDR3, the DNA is TGTGCCAGCCTCGGGACAGGGGGGTCCTACGAGCAGTACTTC.

CDR3 protein: CASSESHRGTGELFF. Written as DNA, the CDR3 is TGTGCCAGCAGTGAATCTCACAGGGGGACCGGGGAGCTGTTTTTT. V is TRBV6-1 and J is TRBJ2-2; 8 bases fit TRBD1. The length of the CDR3 is 15 residues. The junction had 4 bases not matched to a gene; V was cut back by 2 bases and J by 5 bases. Germline V gene data show CDR1 as MNHNS and CDR2 as SASEGT.

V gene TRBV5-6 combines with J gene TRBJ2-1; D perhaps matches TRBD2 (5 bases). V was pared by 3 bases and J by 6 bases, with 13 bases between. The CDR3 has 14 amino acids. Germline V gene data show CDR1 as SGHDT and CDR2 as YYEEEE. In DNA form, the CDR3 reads TGTGCCAGCAGCTCGTTTCTAGCTCTCAATGAGCAGTTCTTC. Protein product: CASSSFLALNEQFF.

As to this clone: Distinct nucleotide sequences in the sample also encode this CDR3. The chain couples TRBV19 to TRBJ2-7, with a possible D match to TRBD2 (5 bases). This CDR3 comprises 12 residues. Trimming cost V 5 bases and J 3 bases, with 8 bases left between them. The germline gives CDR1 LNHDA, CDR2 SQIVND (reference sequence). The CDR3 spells CASSPGSYEQYF. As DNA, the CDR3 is TGTGCCAGTAGTCCTGGGAGCTACGAGCAGTACTTC.

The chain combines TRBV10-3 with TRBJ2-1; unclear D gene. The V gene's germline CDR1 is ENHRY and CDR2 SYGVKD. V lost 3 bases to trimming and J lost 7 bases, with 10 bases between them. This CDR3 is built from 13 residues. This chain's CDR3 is CAISDGVGNEQFF. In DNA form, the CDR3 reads TGTGCCATCAGTGATGGGGTAGGTAATGAGCAGTTCTTC.

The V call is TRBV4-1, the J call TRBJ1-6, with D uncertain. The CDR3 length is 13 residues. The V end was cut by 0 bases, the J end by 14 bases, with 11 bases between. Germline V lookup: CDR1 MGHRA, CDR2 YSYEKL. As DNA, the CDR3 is TGCGCCAGCAGCCAAGATTCCGGATTCACCCTCCACTTT. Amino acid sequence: CASSQDSGFTLHF.

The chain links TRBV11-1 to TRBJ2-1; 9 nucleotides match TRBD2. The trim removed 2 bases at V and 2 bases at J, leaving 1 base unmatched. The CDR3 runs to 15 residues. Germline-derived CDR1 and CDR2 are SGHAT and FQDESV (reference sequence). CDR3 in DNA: TGTGCCAGCAGCTTAATAGCGGGGGCCTACAATGAGCAGTTCTTC. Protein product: CASSLIAGAYNEQFF.

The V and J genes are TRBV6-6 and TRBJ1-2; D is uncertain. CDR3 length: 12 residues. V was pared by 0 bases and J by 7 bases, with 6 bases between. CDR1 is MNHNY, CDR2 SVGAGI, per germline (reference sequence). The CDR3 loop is CASSYSSSGYTF. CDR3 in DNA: TGTGCCAGCAGTTACTCGTCTAGTGGCTACACCTTC.

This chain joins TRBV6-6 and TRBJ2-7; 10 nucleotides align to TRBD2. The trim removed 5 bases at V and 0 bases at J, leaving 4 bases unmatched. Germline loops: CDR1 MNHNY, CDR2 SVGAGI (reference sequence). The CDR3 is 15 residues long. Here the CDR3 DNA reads TGTGCCAGCAGTATTAGCGGGAGGAGCTCCTACGAGCAGTACTTC. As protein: CASSISGRSSYEQYF.

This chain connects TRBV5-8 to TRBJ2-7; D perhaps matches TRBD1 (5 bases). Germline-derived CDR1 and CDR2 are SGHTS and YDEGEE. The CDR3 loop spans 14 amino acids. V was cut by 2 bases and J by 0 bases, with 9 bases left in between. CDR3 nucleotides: TGTGCCAGCAGCTTTGCCGACAGCTCCTACGAGCAGTACTTC. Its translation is CASSFADSSYEQYF. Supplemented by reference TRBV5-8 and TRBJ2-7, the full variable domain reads EAGVTQSPTHLIKTRGQQATLRCSPISGHTSVYWYQQALGLGLQFLLWYDEGEERNRGNFPPRFSGRQFPNYSSELNVNALELEDSALYLCASSFADSSYEQYFGPGTRLTVT.

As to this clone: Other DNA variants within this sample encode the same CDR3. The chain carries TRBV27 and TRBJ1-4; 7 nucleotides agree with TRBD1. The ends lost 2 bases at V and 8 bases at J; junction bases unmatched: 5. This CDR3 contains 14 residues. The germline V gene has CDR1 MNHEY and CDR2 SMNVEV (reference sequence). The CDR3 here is CASSLRQGGEKLFF. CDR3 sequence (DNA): TGTGCCAGCAGTTTACGGCAGGGGGGAGAAAAACTGTTTTTT.